The text below deals with one TCR beta chain. This entry comes from a study of PD-L1 blockade in urothelial cancer. Study-wide context: Once treatment had started, blood was analyzed at 3 weeks (second dose) and again at 6 weeks.

TCRdb keeps only in-frame clones here, not all; method: immunoSEQ multiplex PCR. This sample carries roughly 50,000 clones, over 75% of them seen once, and the ten largest clones take around a sixth. Time point given: pretreatment peripheral blood. This specimen was PBMCs, taken around atezolizumab (anti-PD-L1) treatment. The sequence derives from a man aged 65-85 years with urothelial cancer.

The CDR3, as DNA: TGTGCCTCGAACACGGTCGGGGACAATGAGCAGTTCTTC. Protein: CASNTVGDNEQFF. The chain combines TRBV5-8 with TRBJ2-1, with D possibly being TRBD2 (5 bases). V lost 10 bases, J lost 5 bases, and 16 bases lay in between. CDR1 is SGHTS and CDR2 is YDEGEE in the germline V gene. CDR3 length: 13 residues.